These T cell receptor beta chains were read from a single sample in a study of identical twins. TCRdb fed the 5' RACE reads into MiXCR, producing one record per CDR3 protein. Of 200,000 or so distinct CDR3 sequences listed, less than 20% were seen once; the top ten hold 40%. The sample was also reused in another study, on T cells expressing NK-cell markers.

The sequenced sample consisted of CD8+ T cells sorted from blood. The receptor set was obtained from a woman aged 18-29 years in good health. Both conserved end residues are part of each CDR3. D genes are given only for firm matches. Rows give clone size only sometimes, using once, few, many, or a class for an expanded clone.

CDR3aa: CASSPTGTRNQPQHF; CDR3nt: TGCGCCAGCAGCCCCACCGGGACGAGAAATCAGCCCCAGCATTTT; len: 15; v_gene: TRBV5-1; j_gene: TRBJ1-5; abundance: many; d_gene: -
CDR3aa: CASSQSLADLYNEQFF; CDR3nt: TGCGCCAGCAGCCAAAGTCTCGCGGACCTCTACAATGAGCAGTTCTTC; len: 16; v_gene: TRBV4-1; j_gene: TRBJ2-1; abundance: -; d_gene: -
CDR3aa: CASSALEPEAFF; CDR3nt: TGTGCCAGCAGCGCCTTAGAGCCTGAAGCTTTCTTT; len: 12; v_gene: TRBV7-9; j_gene: TRBJ1-1; abundance: few; d_gene: -
CDR3aa: CASSLRPGSRQETQYF; CDR3nt: TGTGCCAGCAGTTTAAGGCCCGGGTCTAGGCAAGAGACCCAGTACTTC; len: 16; v_gene: TRBV27; j_gene: TRBJ2-5; abundance: few; d_gene: -
CDR3aa: CASSLYVRQTYNEQFF; CDR3nt: TGCGCCAGCAGCTTGTATGTTCGGCAGACCTACAATGAGCAGTTCTTC; len: 16; v_gene: TRBV5-1; j_gene: TRBJ2-1; abundance: few; d_gene: -
CDR3aa: CASSSAHSISYNEQFF; CDR3nt: TGTGCCAGCAGTTCAGCGCATAGTATCTCCTACAATGAGCAGTTCTTC; len: 16; v_gene: TRBV6-2/TRBV6-3; j_gene: TRBJ2-1; abundance: few; d_gene: -
CDR3aa: CSATLRDFNNEQFF; CDR3nt: TGCAGCGCTACACTCCGGGACTTTAACAATGAGCAGTTCTTC; len: 14; v_gene: TRBV29-1; j_gene: TRBJ2-1; abundance: -; d_gene: -
CDR3aa: CASSLAVWTEAFF; CDR3nt: TGTGCCAGCAGCTTAGCAGTTTGGACTGAAGCTTTCTTT; len: 13; v_gene: TRBV7-9; j_gene: TRBJ1-1; abundance: -; d_gene: -
CDR3aa: CASRSGLGRDYEQYF; CDR3nt: TGTGCCAGCAGGTCTGGGCTGGGCAGAGACTACGAGCAGTACTTC; len: 15; v_gene: TRBV12-3/TRBV12-4; j_gene: TRBJ2-7; abundance: -; d_gene: -
CDR3aa: CASSLGLAEVNNEQFF; CDR3nt: TGTGCCAGCAGCTTGGGTCTAGCGGAGGTCAACAATGAGCAGTTCTTC; len: 16; v_gene: TRBV5-6; j_gene: TRBJ2-1; abundance: -; d_gene: TRBD2
CDR3aa: CATEGHHGYEQYF; CDR3nt: TGTGCCACCGAGGGCCATCATGGCTACGAGCAGTACTTC; len: 13; v_gene: TRBV10-3; j_gene: TRBJ2-7; abundance: -; d_gene: -
CDR3aa: CASSSGTGIYGYTF; CDR3nt: TGTGCCAGCAGCTCTGGGACAGGCATCTATGGCTACACCTTC; len: 14; v_gene: TRBV7-2; j_gene: TRBJ1-2; abundance: few; d_gene: TRBD1
CDR3aa: CASRIYFSGNEQFF; CDR3nt: TGTGCCAGCAGAATCTACTTTAGTGGTAACGAGCAGTTCTTC; len: 14; v_gene: TRBV6-1; j_gene: TRBJ2-1; abundance: -; d_gene: -
CDR3aa: CASSPSSNTQYF; CDR3nt: TGTGCCAGCAGTCCTTCGTCGAATACGCAGTATTTT; len: 12; v_gene: TRBV5-6; j_gene: TRBJ2-3; abundance: -; d_gene: -
CDR3aa: CASKSRGKQYF; CDR3nt: TGCGCCAGCAAATCTCGGGGGAAGCAGTACTTC; len: 11; v_gene: TRBV10-2; j_gene: TRBJ2-7; abundance: -; d_gene: -
CDR3aa: CAISEGARGDYEQYF; CDR3nt: TGTGCCATCAGTGAGGGCGCGCGGGGGGACTACGAGCAGTACTTC; len: 15; v_gene: TRBV10-3; j_gene: TRBJ2-7; abundance: -; d_gene: TRBD2
CDR3aa: CASSPGGTGVYEQYF; CDR3nt: TGTGCCAGCAGTCCCGGGGGGACAGGAGTATACGAGCAGTACTTC; len: 15; v_gene: TRBV12-3/TRBV12-4; j_gene: TRBJ2-7; abundance: -; d_gene: -
CDR3aa: CASRDGVGLQGTEAFF; CDR3nt: TGTGCCAGCCGGGACGGAGTCGGTTTACAGGGGACTGAAGCTTTCTTT; len: 16; v_gene: TRBV6-1; j_gene: TRBJ1-1; abundance: once; d_gene: TRBD1
CDR3aa: CASGPGRRLVLDTQYF; CDR3nt: TGTGCCAGCGGCCCCGGGCGACGCTTGGTCCTGGATACGCAGTATTTT; len: 16; v_gene: TRBV27; j_gene: TRBJ2-3; abundance: few; d_gene: -
CDR3aa: CASSLAPGTAGNEKLFF; CDR3nt: TGTGCCAGCAGCTTAGCTCCTGGGACAGCTGGTAATGAAAAACTGTTTTTT; len: 17; v_gene: TRBV7-9; j_gene: TRBJ1-4; abundance: -; d_gene: TRBD1
CDR3aa: CASSLIYNNEQFF; CDR3nt: TGCGCCAGCAGCTTGATCTACAACAATGAGCAGTTCTTC; len: 13; v_gene: TRBV5-1; j_gene: TRBJ2-1; abundance: -; d_gene: -
CDR3aa: CSVAREGRGNEQFF; CDR3nt: TGCAGCGTTGCGCGGGAGGGCCGAGGAAATGAGCAGTTCTTC; len: 14; v_gene: TRBV29-1; j_gene: TRBJ2-1; abundance: few; d_gene: TRBD2
CDR3aa: CASSRGSSYNSPLHF; CDR3nt: TGTGCCAGCAGTCGGGGGAGCTCCTATAATTCACCCCTCCACTTT; len: 15; v_gene: TRBV12-3/TRBV12-4; j_gene: TRBJ1-6; abundance: few; d_gene: -
CDR3aa: CASSEGATAYGYTF; CDR3nt: TGTGCCAGCAGTGAAGGCGCTACCGCCTATGGCTACACCTTC; len: 14; v_gene: TRBV25-1; j_gene: TRBJ1-2; abundance: few; d_gene: -
CDR3aa: CASKVGGLNEQFF; CDR3nt: TGTGCCAGCAAAGTGGGGGGCCTCAATGAGCAGTTCTTC; len: 13; v_gene: TRBV3-1; j_gene: TRBJ2-1; abundance: few; d_gene: -
CDR3aa: CASSSTTGRENIQYF; CDR3nt: TGTGCCAGCAGTTCAACTACAGGGAGGGAAAACATTCAGTACTTC; len: 15; v_gene: TRBV28; j_gene: TRBJ2-4; abundance: -; d_gene: -
CDR3aa: CASSFFRDDVGEQYF; CDR3nt: TGTGCCAGCAGTTTCTTCCGGGACGATGTTGGCGAGCAGTACTTC; len: 15; v_gene: TRBV12-3/TRBV12-4; j_gene: TRBJ2-7; abundance: -; d_gene: -
CDR3aa: CASSLALTSGTYNEQFF; CDR3nt: TGTGCCAGCAGTTTAGCGCTCACTAGCGGCACCTACAATGAGCAGTTCTTC; len: 17; v_gene: TRBV12-3/TRBV12-4; j_gene: TRBJ2-1; abundance: few; d_gene: TRBD2
CDR3aa: CASSLLSTGYTF; CDR3nt: TGTGCCAGCAGTTTACTATCCACTGGCTACACCTTC; len: 12; v_gene: TRBV12-3/TRBV12-4; j_gene: TRBJ1-2; abundance: few; d_gene: -
CDR3aa: CASRQAGGSYNEQFF; CDR3nt: TGTGCCAGCAGACAAGCGGGGGGTTCTTACAATGAGCAGTTCTTC; len: 15; v_gene: TRBV12-3/TRBV12-4; j_gene: TRBJ2-1; abundance: -; d_gene: TRBD2
CDR3aa: CASNRGNTDTQYF; CDR3nt: TGTGCCAGCAATCGGGGAAACACAGATACGCAGTATTTT; len: 13; v_gene: TRBV12-3/TRBV12-4; j_gene: TRBJ2-3; abundance: few; d_gene: -